The 5 T cell receptor beta chains below were found in one sample sequenced in a study of T-cell reconstitution after alpha-beta-depleted transplantation in children. The TCRbeta library was prepared with unique molecular identifiers. In TCRdb, the PCR reads were re-called with MiXCR into one record per CDR3 protein. The top ten hold about 25% of the sample, which has more than 40,000 distinct CDR3 sequences, roughly 8.7% seen once. Source: PBMCs, mostly from graft donor cells, taken 60 days after TCRalphabeta/CD19-depleted stem cell transplant. These receptors were collected from a male patient between 2 and 15 years old who had a stem cell transplant for chronic granulomatous disease, so the T cells may come from the graft donor.

This clonotype showed up many times. This chain connects TRBV11-3 to TRBJ1-1, with unresolved D. This CDR3 is 13 amino acids long. Germline CDR1 and CDR2: SGHNT and YENEEA. V was pared by 2 bases and J by 0 bases, with 4 bases between. CDR3: CASSLSMNTEAFF. DNA for the CDR3: TGTGCCAGCAGCTTAAGCATGAACACTGAAGCTTTCTTT. The full variable domain, completed using reference TRBV11-3 and TRBJ1-1, is EAGVVQSPRYKIIEKKQPVAFWCNPISGHNTLYWYLQNLGQGPELLIRYENEEAVDDSQLPKDRFSAERLKGVDSTLKIQPAELGDSAVYLCASSLSMNTEAFFGQGTRLTVV.

There are a few counts of this clonotype. This sequence joins TRBV20-1 and TRBJ2-7, with unresolved D. CDR3 length equals 13 residues. Trimming cost V 2 bases and J 3 bases, with 11 bases left between them. The V gene's germline CDR1 is DFQATT and CDR2 SNEGSKA (reference sequence). CDR3 in DNA: TGCAGTGCTAGAACGGCAGGTGTCTACGAGCAGTACTTC. Protein sequence: CSARTAGVYEQYF.

The table lists this clonotype with many counts. The chain couples TRBV7-9 to TRBJ1-5; the D is unclear. V lost 4 bases to trimming and J lost 2 bases, with 6 bases between them. The CDR3 has 13 residues. The germline CDR1 and CDR2 sequences are SEHNR and FQNEAQ (reference sequence). DNA for the CDR3: TGTGCCAGCAGCTCCACCGGCAATCAGCCCCAGCATTTT. Protein product: CASSSTGNQPQHF.

V usage is TRBV7-2 and J usage is TRBJ2-1; TRBD2 agrees at 8 bases. This CDR3 contains 13 residues. V dropped 7 bases and J dropped 8; count of bases not matched to a gene: 7. Germline loops: CDR1 SGHTA, CDR2 FQGNSA. The CDR3 loop reads CASISGSADEQFF. The DNA for the CDR3 is TGTGCCAGCATCAGCGGGAGTGCGGATGAGCAGTTCTTC.

This clonotype was observed at least ten times. This chain joins TRBV5-1 and TRBJ2-2; 8 nucleotides line up with TRBD2. The germline V gene encodes CDR1 SGHRS and CDR2 YFSETQ. V lost 0 bases to trimming and J lost 3 bases; unmatched junction nucleotides: 7. CDR3 length equals 17 residues. This chain's CDR3 is CASSLDGLAGYTGELFF. Written as DNA, the CDR3 is TGCGCCAGCAGCTTGGACGGGCTAGCGGGCTACACCGGGGAGCTGTTTTTT. The full variable domain, with the rest looked up from reference TRBV5-1 and TRBJ2-2, is KAGVTQTPRYLIKTRGQQVTLSCSPISGHRSVSWYQQTPGQGLQFLFEYFSETQRNKGNFPGRFSGRQFSNSRSEMNVSTLELGDSALYLCASSLDGLAGYTGELFFGEGSRLTVL.